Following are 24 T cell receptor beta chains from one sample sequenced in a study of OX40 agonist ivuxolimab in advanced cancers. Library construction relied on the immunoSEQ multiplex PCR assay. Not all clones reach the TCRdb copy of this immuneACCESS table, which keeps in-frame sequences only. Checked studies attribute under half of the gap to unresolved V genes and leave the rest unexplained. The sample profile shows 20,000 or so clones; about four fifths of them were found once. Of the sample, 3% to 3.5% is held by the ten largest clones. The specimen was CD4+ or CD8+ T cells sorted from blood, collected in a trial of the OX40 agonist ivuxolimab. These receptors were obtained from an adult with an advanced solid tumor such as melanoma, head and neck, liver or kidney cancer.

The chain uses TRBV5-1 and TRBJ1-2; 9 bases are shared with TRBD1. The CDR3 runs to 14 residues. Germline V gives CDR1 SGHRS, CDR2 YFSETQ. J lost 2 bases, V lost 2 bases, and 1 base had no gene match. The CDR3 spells CASSLGQGNYGYTF. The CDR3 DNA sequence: TGCGCCAGCAGCTTAGGACAGGGGAACTATGGCTACACCTTC.

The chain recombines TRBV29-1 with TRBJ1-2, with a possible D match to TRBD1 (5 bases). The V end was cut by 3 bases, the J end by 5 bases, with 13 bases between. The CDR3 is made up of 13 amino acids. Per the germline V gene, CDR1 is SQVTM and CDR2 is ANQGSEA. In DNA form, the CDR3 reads TGCAGCGTTGAGGTGGCAGGGTTGTATGGCTACACCTTC. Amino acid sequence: CSVEVAGLYGYTF.

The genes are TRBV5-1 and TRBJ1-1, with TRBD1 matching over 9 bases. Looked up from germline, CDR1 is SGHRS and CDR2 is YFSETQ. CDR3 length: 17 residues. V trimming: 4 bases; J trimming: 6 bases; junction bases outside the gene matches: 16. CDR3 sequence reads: CASSADRGSGRWAEAFF. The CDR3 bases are TGCGCCAGCAGCGCGGACAGGGGATCCGGGAGATGGGCTGAAGCTTTCTTT.

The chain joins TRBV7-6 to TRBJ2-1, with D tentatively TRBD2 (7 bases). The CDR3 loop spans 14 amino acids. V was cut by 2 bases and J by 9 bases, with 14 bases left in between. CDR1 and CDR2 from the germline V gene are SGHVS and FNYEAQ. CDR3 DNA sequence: TGTGCCAGCAGCTTACACCGAGGGGGGGGTGAGCAGTTCTTC. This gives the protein CASSLHRGGGEQFF.

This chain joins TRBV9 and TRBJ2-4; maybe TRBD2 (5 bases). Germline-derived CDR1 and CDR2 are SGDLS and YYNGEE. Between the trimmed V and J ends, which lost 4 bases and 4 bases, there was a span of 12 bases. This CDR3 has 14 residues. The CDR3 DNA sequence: TGTGCCAGCAGCCCCCAGTCGGGGAAAAACATTCAGTACTTC. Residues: CASSPQSGKNIQYF. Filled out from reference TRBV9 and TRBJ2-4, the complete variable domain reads DSGVTQTPKHLITATGQRVTLRCSPRSGDLSVYWYQQSLDQGLQFLIQYYNGEERAKGNILERFSAQQFPDLHSELNLSSLELGDSALYFCASSPQSGKNIQYFGAGTRLSVL.

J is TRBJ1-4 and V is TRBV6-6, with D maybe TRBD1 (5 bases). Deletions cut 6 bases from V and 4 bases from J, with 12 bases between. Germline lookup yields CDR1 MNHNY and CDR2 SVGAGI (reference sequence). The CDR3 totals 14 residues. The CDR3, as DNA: TGTGCCAGCAGGGGGACGGCGATTAATGAAAAACTGTTTTTT. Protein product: CASRGTAINEKLFF.

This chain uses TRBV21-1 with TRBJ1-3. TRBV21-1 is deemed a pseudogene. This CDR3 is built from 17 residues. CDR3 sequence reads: CASSKGGVRCYRNTIYF. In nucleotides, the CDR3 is TGTGCCAGCAGCAAAGGAGGGGTAAGATGTTACCGAAACACCATATATTTT.

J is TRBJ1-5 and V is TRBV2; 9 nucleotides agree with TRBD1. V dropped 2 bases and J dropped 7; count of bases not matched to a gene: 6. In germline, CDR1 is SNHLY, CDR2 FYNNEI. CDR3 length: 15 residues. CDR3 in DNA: TGTGCCAGCAGTGAATTCCGAACAGGGGGCCAGCCCCAGCATTTT. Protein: CASSEFRTGGQPQHF. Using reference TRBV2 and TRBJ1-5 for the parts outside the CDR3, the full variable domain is EPEVTQTPSHQVTQMGQEVILRCVPISNHLYFYWYRQILGQKVEFLVSFYNNEISEKSEIFDDQFSVERPDGSNFTLKIRSTKLEDSAMYFCASSEFRTGGQPQHFGDGTRLSIL.

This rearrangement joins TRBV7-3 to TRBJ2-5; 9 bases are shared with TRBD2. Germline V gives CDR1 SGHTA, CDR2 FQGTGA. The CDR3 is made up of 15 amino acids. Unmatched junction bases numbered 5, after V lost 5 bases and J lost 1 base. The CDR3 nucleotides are TGTGCCAGCAGCCCCCTAGCGGGGATCCAAGAGACCCAGTACTTC. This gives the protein CASSPLAGIQETQYF.

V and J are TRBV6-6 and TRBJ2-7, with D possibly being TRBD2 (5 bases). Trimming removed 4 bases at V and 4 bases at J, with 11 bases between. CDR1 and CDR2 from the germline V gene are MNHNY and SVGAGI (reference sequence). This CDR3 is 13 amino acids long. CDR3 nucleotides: TGTGCCAGCAGTTCCAGACTAAAATACGAGCAGTACTTC. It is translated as CASSSRLKYEQYF.

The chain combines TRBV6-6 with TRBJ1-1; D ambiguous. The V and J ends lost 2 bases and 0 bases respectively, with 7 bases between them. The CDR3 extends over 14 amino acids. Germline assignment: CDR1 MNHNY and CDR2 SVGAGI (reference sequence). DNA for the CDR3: TGTGCCAGCAGTTACATGGGGATGAACACTGAAGCTTTCTTT. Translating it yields CASSYMGMNTEAFF.

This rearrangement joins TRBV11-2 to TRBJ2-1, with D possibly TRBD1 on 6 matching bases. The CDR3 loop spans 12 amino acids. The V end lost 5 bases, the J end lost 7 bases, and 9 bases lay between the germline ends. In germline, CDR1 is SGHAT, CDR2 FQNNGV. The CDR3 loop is CASSGQGNEQFF. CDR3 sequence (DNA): TGTGCCAGCAGCGGGCAGGGGAATGAGCAGTTCTTC. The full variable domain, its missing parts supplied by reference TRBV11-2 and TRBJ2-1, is EAGVAQSPRYKIIEKRQSVAFWCNPISGHATLYWYQQILGQGPKLLIQFQNNGVVDDSQLPKDRFSAERLKGVDSTLKIQPAKLEDSAVYLCASSGQGNEQFFGPGTRLTVL.

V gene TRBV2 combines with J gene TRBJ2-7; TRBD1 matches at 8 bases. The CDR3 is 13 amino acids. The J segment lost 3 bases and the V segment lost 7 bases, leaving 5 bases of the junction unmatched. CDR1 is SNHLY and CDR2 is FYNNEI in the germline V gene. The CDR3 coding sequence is TGTGCCAGCATCCCGGGACAGGACTACGAGCAGTACTTC. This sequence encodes CASIPGQDYEQYF. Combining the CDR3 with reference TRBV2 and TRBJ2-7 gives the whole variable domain EPEVTQTPSHQVTQMGQEVILRCVPISNHLYFYWYRQILGQKVEFLVSFYNNEISEKSEIFDDQFSVERPDGSNFTLKIRSTKLEDSAMYFCASIPGQDYEQYFGPGTRLTVT.

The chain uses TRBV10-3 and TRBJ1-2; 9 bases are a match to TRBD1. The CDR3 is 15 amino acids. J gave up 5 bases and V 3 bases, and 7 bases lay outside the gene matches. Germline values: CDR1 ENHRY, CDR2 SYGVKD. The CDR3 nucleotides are TGTGCCATCAGTGACCGGACAGGGGAGGGGTATGGCTACACCTTC. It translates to CAISDRTGEGYGYTF.

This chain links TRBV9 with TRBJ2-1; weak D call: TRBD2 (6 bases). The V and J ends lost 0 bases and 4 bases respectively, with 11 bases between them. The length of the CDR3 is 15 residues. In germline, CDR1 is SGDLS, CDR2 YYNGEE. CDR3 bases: TGTGCCAGCAGCGTAGCAGGCGGGATATACAATGAGCAGTTCTTC. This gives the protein CASSVAGGIYNEQFF.

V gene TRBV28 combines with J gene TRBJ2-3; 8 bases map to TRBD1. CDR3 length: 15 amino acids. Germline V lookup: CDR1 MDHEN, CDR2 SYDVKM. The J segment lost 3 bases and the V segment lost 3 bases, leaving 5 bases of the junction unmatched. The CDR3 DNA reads TGTGCCAGCAGTTTCGGACAGGGAAGGACAGATACGCAGTATTTT. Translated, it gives CASSFGQGRTDTQYF.

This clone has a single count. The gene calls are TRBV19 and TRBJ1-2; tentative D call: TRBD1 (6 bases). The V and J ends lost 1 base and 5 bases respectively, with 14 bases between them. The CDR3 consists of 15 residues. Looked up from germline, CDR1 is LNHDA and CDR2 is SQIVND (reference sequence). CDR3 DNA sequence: TGTGCCAGTAGTATAGCGCGGGGGACACGGTATGGCTACACCTTC. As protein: CASSIARGTRYGYTF.

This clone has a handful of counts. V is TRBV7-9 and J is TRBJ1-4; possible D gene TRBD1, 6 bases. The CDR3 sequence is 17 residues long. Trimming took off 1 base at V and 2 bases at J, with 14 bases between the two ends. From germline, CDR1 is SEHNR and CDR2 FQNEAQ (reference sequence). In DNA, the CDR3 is TGTGCCAGCAGCTTAGGGCAGGGGAGGGGGACTAATGAAAAACTGTTTTTT. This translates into CASSLGQGRGTNEKLFF.

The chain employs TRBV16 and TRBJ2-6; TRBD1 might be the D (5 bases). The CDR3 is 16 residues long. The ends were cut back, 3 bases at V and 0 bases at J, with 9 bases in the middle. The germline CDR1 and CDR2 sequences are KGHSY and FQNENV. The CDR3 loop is CASSQERGSGANVLTF. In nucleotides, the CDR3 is TGTGCCAGCAGCCAGGAAAGGGGCTCTGGGGCCAACGTCCTGACTTTC.

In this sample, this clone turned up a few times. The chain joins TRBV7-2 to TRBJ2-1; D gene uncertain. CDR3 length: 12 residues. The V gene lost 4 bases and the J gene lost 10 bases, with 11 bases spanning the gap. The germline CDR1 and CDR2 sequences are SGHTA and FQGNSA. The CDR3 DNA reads TGTGCCAGCAGCTCCTATGGAGTCGAGCAGTTCTTC. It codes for CASSSYGVEQFF.

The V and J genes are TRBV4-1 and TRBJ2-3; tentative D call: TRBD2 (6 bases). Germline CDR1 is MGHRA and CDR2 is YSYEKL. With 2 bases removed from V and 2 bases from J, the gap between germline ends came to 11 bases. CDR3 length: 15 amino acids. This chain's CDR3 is CASSQPGLITDTQYF. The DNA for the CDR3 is TGCGCCAGCAGCCAACCGGGACTTATCACAGATACGCAGTATTTT.

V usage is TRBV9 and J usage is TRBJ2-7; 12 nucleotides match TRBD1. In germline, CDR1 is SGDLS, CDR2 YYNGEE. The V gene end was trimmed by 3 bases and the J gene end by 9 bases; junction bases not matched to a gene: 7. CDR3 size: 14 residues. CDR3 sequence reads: CASSGPGQGAVQYF. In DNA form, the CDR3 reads TGTGCCAGCAGCGGGCCGGGACAGGGGGCCGTGCAGTACTTC.

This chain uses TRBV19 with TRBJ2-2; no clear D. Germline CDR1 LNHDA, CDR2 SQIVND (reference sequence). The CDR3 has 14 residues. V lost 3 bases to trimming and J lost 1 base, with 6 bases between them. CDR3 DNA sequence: TGTGCCAGTAGTATGAACAAGAACACCGGGGAGCTGTTTTTT. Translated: CASSMNKNTGELFF.

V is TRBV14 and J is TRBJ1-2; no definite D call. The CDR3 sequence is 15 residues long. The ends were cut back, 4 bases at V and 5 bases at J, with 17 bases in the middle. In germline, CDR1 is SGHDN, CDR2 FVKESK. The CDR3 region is CASSPAIRTDYGYTF. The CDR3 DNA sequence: TGTGCCAGCAGCCCCGCGATTCGGACGGATTATGGCTACACCTTC.